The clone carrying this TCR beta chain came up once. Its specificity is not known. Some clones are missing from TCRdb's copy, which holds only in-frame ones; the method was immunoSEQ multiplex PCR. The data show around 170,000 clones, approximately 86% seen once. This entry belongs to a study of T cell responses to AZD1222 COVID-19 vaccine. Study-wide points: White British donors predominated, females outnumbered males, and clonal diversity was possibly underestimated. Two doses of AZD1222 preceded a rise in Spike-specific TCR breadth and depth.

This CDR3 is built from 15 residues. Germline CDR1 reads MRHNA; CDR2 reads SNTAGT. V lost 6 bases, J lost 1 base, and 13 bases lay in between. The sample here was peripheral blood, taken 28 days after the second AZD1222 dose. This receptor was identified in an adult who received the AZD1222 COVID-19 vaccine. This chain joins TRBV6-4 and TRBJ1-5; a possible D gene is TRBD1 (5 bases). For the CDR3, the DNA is TGTGCCAGCAGAGCTACGGGGGACAGCAATCAGCCCCAGCATTTT. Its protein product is CASRATGDSNQPQHF.